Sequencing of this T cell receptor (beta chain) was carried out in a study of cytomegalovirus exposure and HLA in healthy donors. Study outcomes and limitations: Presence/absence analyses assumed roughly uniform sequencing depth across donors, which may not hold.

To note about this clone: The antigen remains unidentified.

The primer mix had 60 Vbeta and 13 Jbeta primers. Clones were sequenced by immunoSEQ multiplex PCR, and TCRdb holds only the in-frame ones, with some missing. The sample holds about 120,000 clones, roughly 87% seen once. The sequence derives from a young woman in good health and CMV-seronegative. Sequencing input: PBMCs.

The CDR3 nucleotides are TGCGCCAGCAGCCCTCAACTCGGGGATACCTACGAGCAGTACTTC. It specifies CASSPQLGDTYEQYF. V gene TRBV5-1 combines with J gene TRBJ2-7, with a tentative D call TRBD2 (5 bases). Trimming removed 4 bases at V and 2 bases at J, with 16 bases between. The length of the CDR3 is 15 residues. Germline V gene lookup returns CDR1 SGHRS and CDR2 YFSETQ.